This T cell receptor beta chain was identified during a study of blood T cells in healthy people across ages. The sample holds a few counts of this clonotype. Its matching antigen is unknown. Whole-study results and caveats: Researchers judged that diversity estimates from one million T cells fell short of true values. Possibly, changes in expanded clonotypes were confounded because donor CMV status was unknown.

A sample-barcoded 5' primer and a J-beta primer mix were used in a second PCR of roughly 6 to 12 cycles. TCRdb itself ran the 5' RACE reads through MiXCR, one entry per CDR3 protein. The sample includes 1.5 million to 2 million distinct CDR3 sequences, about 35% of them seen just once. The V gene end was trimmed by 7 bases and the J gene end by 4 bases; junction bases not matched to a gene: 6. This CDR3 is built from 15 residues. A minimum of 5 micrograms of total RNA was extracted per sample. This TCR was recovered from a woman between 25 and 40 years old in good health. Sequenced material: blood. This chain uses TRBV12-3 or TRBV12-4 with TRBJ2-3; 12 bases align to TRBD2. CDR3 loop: CASNGLAGLADTQYF. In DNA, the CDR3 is TGTGCCAGCAACGGACTAGCGGGATTAGCAGATACGCAGTATTTT.